The entry below gives a single T cell receptor (beta chain) sequence along with its context. This CDR3 is 14 amino acids long. Germline V gene data show CDR1 as SGHTA and CDR2 as FQGNSA. The V and J ends lost 6 bases and 2 bases respectively, with 12 bases between them. These data are taken from a study of T-cell memory formation after mild COVID-19. TCRdb analysed the 5' RACE reads with MiXCR anew, one entry per CDR3 protein. In the table there are 500,000 to 650,000 distinct CDR3 sequences, about 20% of which are singletons. The chain joins TRBV7-2 to TRBJ2-3; D possibly matches TRBD1 or TRBD2 (5 bases each). Specimen: PBMCs or a T cell subset sorted from them (not recorded which). This TCR was recovered from an adult woman who had mild COVID-19 (a few samples of this study predate the infection). Cell type and time point are not known. CDR3 residues: CASSPSGTTDTQYF. The CDR3 nucleotides read TGTGCCAGCAGTCCATCGGGGACCACAGATACGCAGTATTTT.